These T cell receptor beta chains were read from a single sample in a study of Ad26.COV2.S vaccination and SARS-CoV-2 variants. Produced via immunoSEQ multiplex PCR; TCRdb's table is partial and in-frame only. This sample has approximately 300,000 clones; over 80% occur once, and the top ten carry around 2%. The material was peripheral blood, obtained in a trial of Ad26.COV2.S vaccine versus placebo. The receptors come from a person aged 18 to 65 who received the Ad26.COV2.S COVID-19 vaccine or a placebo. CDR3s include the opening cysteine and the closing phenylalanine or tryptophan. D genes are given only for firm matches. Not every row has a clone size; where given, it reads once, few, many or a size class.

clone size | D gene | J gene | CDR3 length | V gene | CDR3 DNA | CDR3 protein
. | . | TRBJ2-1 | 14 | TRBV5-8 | TGTGCCAGCAGCGCGGGCCCGGGGTACAATGAGCAGTTCTTC | CASSAGPGYNEQFF
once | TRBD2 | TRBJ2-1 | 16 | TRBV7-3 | TGTGCCAGCAGCTTAAGCGCCACTAGCGGGGGGGTCGAGCAGTTCTTC | CASSLSATSGGVEQFF
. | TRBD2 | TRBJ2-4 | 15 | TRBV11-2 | TGTGCCAGCAGCCTACTAGCGGGTACGCTAGACATTCAGTACTTC | CASSLLAGTLDIQYF
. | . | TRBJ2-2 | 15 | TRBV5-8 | TGTGCCAGCAGCTTTACCCTTGTCGGTGCCGGGGAGCTGTTTTTT | CASSFTLVGAGELFF
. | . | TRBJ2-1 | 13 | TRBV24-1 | TGTGCCACCAGTGATGGACAGTTAACGGAGCAGTTCTTC | CATSDGQLTEQFF
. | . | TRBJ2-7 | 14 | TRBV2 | TGTGCCAGCAGGCAGTCAGTGCTCTCCTACGAGCAGTACTTC | CASRQSVLSYEQYF
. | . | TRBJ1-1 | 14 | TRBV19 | TGTGCCAGTAGTCCCCGTGGGTGGGACACTGAAGCTTTCTTT | CASSPRGWDTEAFF
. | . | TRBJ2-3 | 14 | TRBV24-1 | TGTGCCACCAGTGATTACAGGGTCTCGGATACGCAGTATTTT | CATSDYRVSDTQYF
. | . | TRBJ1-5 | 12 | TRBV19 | TGTGCCAGTAGCACCGGGGGGCAGCCCCAGCATTTT | CASSTGGQPQHF
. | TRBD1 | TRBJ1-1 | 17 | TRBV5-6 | TGTGCCAGCAGCTCCCTTCTTAGGGACAGGAGGAACACTGAAGCTTTCTTT | CASSSLLRDRRNTEAFF
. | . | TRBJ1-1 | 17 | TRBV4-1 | TGCGCCAGCAGCCAAGCTCACCTCACGGGGCAGAACACTGAAGCTTTCTTT | CASSQAHLTGQNTEAFF
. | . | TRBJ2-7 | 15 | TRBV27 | TGTGCCAGCAGCCGGGGGCGGGGTTATCGATCCGAGCAGTACTTC | CASSRGRGYRSEQYF
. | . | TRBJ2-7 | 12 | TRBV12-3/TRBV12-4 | TGTGCCAGCAGCACCGGGAACTACGAGCAGTACTTC | CASSTGNYEQYF
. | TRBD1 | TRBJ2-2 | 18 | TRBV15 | TGTGCCACCAGCAGAGATTTAGTTGGGACAGGGAAAACCGGGGAGCTGTTTTTT | CATSRDLVGTGKTGELFF
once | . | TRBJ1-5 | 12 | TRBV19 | TGTGCCAGTCGGGGATACAATCAGCCCCAGCATTTT | CASRGYNQPQHF
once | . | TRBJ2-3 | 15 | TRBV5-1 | TGCGCCAGCAGCTTGGTAGGTTTCAGCACAGATACGCAGTATTTT | CASSLVGFSTDTQYF
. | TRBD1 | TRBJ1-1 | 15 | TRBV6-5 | TGTGCCAGCAGTTTGGGGACAGGGCCGGGTACTGAAGCTTTCTTT | CASSLGTGPGTEAFF
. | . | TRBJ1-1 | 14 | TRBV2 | TGTGCCAGCAGTACCCAGGGTTGGGGCACTGAAGCTTTCTTT | CASSTQGWGTEAFF
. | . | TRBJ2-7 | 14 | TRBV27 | TGTGCCAGCAGCCTCTGGCCAGGGGCTTACGAGCAGTACTTC | CASSLWPGAYEQYF
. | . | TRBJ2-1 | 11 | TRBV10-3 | TGTGCCATCAGTGAACTTCATGAGCAGTTCTTC | CAISELHEQFF
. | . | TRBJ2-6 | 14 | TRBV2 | TGTGCCAGCATGTACGGCTCTGGGGCCAACGTCCTGACTTTC | CASMYGSGANVLTF
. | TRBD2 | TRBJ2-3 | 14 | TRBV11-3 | TGTGCCAGCAGCGCGGGGGGCACATCAGATACGCAGTATTTT | CASSAGGTSDTQYF
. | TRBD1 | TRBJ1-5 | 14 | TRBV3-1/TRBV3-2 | TGTGCCAGCAGCCGCGGGACAGACTTTCAGCCCCAGCATTTT | CASSRGTDFQPQHF
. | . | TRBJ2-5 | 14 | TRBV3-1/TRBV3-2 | TGTGCCAGCGCGATAATCTTGTACCAAGAGACCCAGTACTTC | CASAIILYQETQYF
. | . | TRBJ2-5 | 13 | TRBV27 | TGTGCCAGCAGTTTAAGCAGGGGAGGGACCCAGTACTTC | CASSLSRGGTQYF
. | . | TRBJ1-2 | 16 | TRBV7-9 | TGTGCCAGCAGCTTAGGAGACAGCGTTCTTAACTATGGCTACACCTTC | CASSLGDSVLNYGYTF
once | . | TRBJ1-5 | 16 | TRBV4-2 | TGTGCCAGCAGCCAAGATGGTGGGCAGGCAGCCCAGCCCCAGCATTTT | CASSQDGGQAAQPQHF
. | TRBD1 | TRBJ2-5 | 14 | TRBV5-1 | TGCGCCAGCCAACCGACAGGGAGCGAAGAGACCCAGTACTTC | CASQPTGSEETQYF
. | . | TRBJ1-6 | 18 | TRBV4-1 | TGCGCCAGCAGCCAAGGGGCGACTAGGGGCGTCGGCCGGACACCCCTCCACTTT | CASSQGATRGVGRTPLHF
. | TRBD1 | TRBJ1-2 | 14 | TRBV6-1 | TGTGCCAGCAGTGAGGACAGGGGAAACTATGGCTACACCTTC | CASSEDRGNYGYTF